The 22 T cell receptor beta chains below were found in one sample sequenced in a study of T cells in Graves' hyperthyroidism and ophthalmopathy. TCR beta CDR3 sequences were amplified from RNA transcripts. HTBI primers drove first-round RT-PCR of the TCR CDR3. TCRdb ran MiXCR on the multiplex PCR reads and lists one entry per CDR3 protein. The sample comprises a few hundred thousand distinct CDR3 sequences, approximately 25% of which are singletons, and around four fifths rests with the top ten. The sample consisted of blood. All receptors derive from a man aged 50-60 years with Graves' hyperthyroidism.

The chain uses TRBV5-1 and TRBJ2-5, with D possibly TRBD2 on 6 matching bases. The length of the CDR3 is 15 residues. V lost 5 bases, J lost 2 bases, and 16 bases lay in between. Germline V gives CDR1 SGHRS, CDR2 YFSETQ. The CDR3 nucleotides read TGCGCCAGCAGGCAACGGGGGACGGAACAAGAGACCCAGTACTTC. Protein: CASRQRGTEQETQYF.

The sample holds a few counts of this clonotype. The chain recombines TRBV6-1 with TRBJ2-1, with 8 bases lining up with TRBD1. Unmatched junction bases numbered 8, after V lost 6 bases and J lost 7 bases. CDR3 length: 14 residues. The germline CDR1 and CDR2 sequences are MNHNS and SASEGT. The CDR3 is CASSQDRVLNEQFF. In nucleotides, the CDR3 is TGTGCCAGCAGCCAGGACAGGGTACTAAATGAGCAGTTCTTC.

The chain links TRBV3-1 to TRBJ2-1; tentative D call: TRBD1 (5 bases). This CDR3 has 17 amino acids. With 1 base removed from V and 6 bases from J, the gap between germline ends came to 19 bases. The germline V gene encodes CDR1 LGHDT and CDR2 YNNKEL (reference sequence). The CDR3 region has the DNA TGTGCCAGCAGCCAAGTCCAGGGCCGCGGTTGGTTCAATGAGCAGTTCTTC. Translation gives CASSQVQGRGWFNEQFF.

This clonotype showed up just a few times. V is TRBV2 and J is TRBJ2-7; the D gene is possibly TRBD2 (6 bases). Trimming shortened V by 6 bases and J by 1 base, and 16 bases separated the two germline ends. The CDR3 has 15 residues. Per the germline V gene, CDR1 is SNHLY and CDR2 is FYNNEI. CDR3 nucleotide sequence: TGTGCCAGCAGCCCGTCGGGACTGGGTTCCTACGAGCAGTACTTC. Translating gives CASSPSGLGSYEQYF.

This clonotype appeared a few times. The chain recombines TRBV29-1 with TRBJ2-5; TRBD1 agrees at 8 bases. The V gene's germline CDR1 is SQVTM and CDR2 ANQGSEA. The junction had 9 bases not matched to a gene; V was cut back by 7 bases and J by 5 bases. The CDR3 loop spans 13 amino acids. CDR3 DNA sequence: TGCAGCGGCCGACAGGGGCTCCCGGAGACCCAGTACTTC. It specifies CSGRQGLPETQYF.

The V call is TRBV12-5, the J call TRBJ2-3; TRBD2 aligns across 12 bases. CDR1 LGHNT and CDR2 FRNRAP come from the germline V gene. J gave up 2 bases and V 4 bases, and 4 bases lay outside the gene matches. The CDR3 contains 16 residues. This CDR3 reads CASGSLAGGPTDTQYF. CDR3 DNA sequence: TGTGCTAGTGGTTCTCTAGCGGGAGGGCCCACAGATACGCAGTATTTT.

The chain joins TRBV6-1 to TRBJ2-7; 7 bases line up with TRBD1. The CDR3 is 17 amino acids. V shed 2 bases, J shed 6 bases, and the junction held 16 bases outside the gene matches. Germline values: CDR1 MNHNS, CDR2 SASEGT. The CDR3 DNA reads TGTGCCAGCAGTGAAAGTTATCGTGCCAGGGGGTTTTCCGAGCAGTACTTC. Amino acids: CASSESYRARGFSEQYF.

Only a few counts were recorded for this clonotype. The genes are TRBV5-6 and TRBJ2-1; TRBD1 aligns across 7 bases. This CDR3 has 16 residues. Unmatched junction bases numbered 11, after V lost 4 bases and J lost 4 bases. The germline V gene has CDR1 SGHDT and CDR2 YYEEEE. This chain's CDR3 is CASSPRGQRGYNEQFF. The CDR3 DNA follows: TGTGCCAGCAGCCCGAGGGGGCAGAGGGGGTACAATGAGCAGTTCTTC.

This clonotype appeared once. This chain uses TRBV6-2 or TRBV6-3 with TRBJ2-2, with D possibly matching TRBD2 (7 bases). The CDR3 contains 18 residues. V was cut by 7 bases and J by 0 bases, with 21 bases left in between. Germline loops: CDR1 MNHEY, CDR2 SVGEGT. Written as DNA, the CDR3 is TGTGCCAGCAAATACCTAAGGGGGGGCCGCGCGAACACCGGGGAGCTGTTTTTT. Protein sequence: CASKYLRGGRANTGELFF.

The chain joins TRBV28 to TRBJ2-5, with 10 bases matching TRBD2. Germline CDR1 is MDHEN and CDR2 is SYDVKM. CDR3 length: 13 residues. Trimming at V came to 6 bases and at J to 4 bases, leaving 2 bases not matched to a gene. The CDR3: CASRASGRETQYF. CDR3 bases: TGTGCCAGCAGGGCTAGCGGGAGAGAGACCCAGTACTTC.

This clonotype was detected only a few times. The rearrangement links TRBV27 to TRBJ2-7, with D perhaps matching TRBD2 (5 bases). Germline V gene lookup returns CDR1 MNHEY and CDR2 SMNVEV (reference sequence). The CDR3 consists of 13 residues. The V and J ends lost 5 bases and 0 bases respectively, with 8 bases between them. CDR3 amino acids: CASSVGVSYEQYF. CDR3 nucleotide sequence: TGTGCCAGCAGTGTGGGAGTCTCCTACGAGCAGTACTTC.

The chain employs TRBV2 and TRBJ1-4; a weak D match, TRBD1 (5 bases). Germline lookup yields CDR1 SNHLY and CDR2 FYNNEI. The CDR3 covers 16 residues. V was trimmed by 3 bases and J by 0 bases, leaving 11 bases between them. Here the CDR3 DNA reads TGTGCCAGCAGTGATTTCAGGGAGCCAACTAATGAAAAACTGTTTTTT. Its translation: CASSDFREPTNEKLFF. The full variable domain, rest sourced from reference TRBV2 and TRBJ1-4, is EPEVTQTPSHQVTQMGQEVILRCVPISNHLYFYWYRQILGQKVEFLVSFYNNEISEKSEIFDDQFSVERPDGSNFTLKIRSTKLEDSAMYFCASSDFREPTNEKLFFGSGTQLSVL.

This clonotype was recorded many times. The chain joins TRBV6-1 to TRBJ2-3, with D maybe TRBD2 (6 bases). The CDR3 is 15 residues long. In germline, CDR1 is MNHNS, CDR2 SASEGT. With 6 bases removed from V and 3 bases from J, the gap between germline ends came to 16 bases. As DNA, the CDR3 is TGTGCCAGCAGATCCCGGAGGGCGGCGACAGATACGCAGTATTTT. Its protein product is CASRSRRAATDTQYF.

The V gene is TRBV5-1, the J gene TRBJ1-5; perhaps TRBD1 as D (5 bases). Germline V gene sequence: CDR1 SGHRS, CDR2 YFSETQ. The CDR3 loop spans 15 amino acids. Trimming removed 4 bases at V and 3 bases at J, with 14 bases between. The CDR3, as DNA: TGCGCCAGCAGCGGGGGGGACGGACTCAATCAGCCCCAGCATTTT. Its translation is CASSGGDGLNQPQHF.

This clonotype was recorded at least ten times. V is TRBV11-2 and J is TRBJ2-3; 10 positions agree with TRBD2. CDR1 and CDR2 from the germline V gene are SGHAT and FQNNGV. There are 15 residues in the CDR3. Germline trimming cut 5 bases from V and 8 bases from J; bases unmatched to any gene: 10. The CDR3 DNA reads TGTGCCAGCAGCCCGACTAGCGGGTCGGGGGTTACGCAGTATTTT. The encoded protein is CASSPTSGSGVTQYF.

The chain couples TRBV28 to TRBJ2-3; D may correspond to TRBD1 or TRBD2 (5 bases each). CDR3 length equals 14 residues. With 3 bases removed from V and 14 bases from J, the gap between germline ends came to 21 bases. Germline V CDR1 and CDR2: MDHEN, SYDVKM. The CDR3 reads CASSLGQWERYTYF. The CDR3 DNA reads TGTGCCAGCAGTTTGGGGCAGTGGGAGAGGTATACGTATTTT.

This clonotype was counted a few times. The chain carries TRBV29-1 and TRBJ2-7; D is uncertain. The length of the CDR3 is 12 residues. Per the germline V gene, CDR1 is SQVTM and CDR2 is ANQGSEA. V was trimmed by 6 bases and J by 6 bases, leaving 15 bases between them. The CDR3 reads CSVARTSGEQYF. CDR3 sequence (DNA): TGCAGCGTAGCCAGGACCTCCGGCGAGCAGTACTTC.

This clonotype was seen only a few times. The chain combines TRBV5-1 with TRBJ2-7; 9 nucleotides agree with TRBD2. The ends lost 2 bases at V and 4 bases at J; junction bases unmatched: 28. This CDR3 is built from 22 residues. Germline CDR1 is SGHRS and CDR2 is YFSETQ. CDR3 in amino acids: CASSFQRRTGSWGGRAFYEQYF. CDR3 coding DNA: TGCGCCAGCAGCTTTCAACGACGGACGGGTTCGTGGGGCGGGAGGGCCTTTTACGAGCAGTACTTC.

This clonotype has ten or more counts. The rearrangement links TRBV7-2 to TRBJ2-1; no definite D call. This CDR3 region has 12 residues. The germline V gene encodes CDR1 SGHTA and CDR2 FQGNSA. The V gene lost 2 bases and the J gene lost 8 bases, with 7 bases spanning the gap. CDR3 in amino acids: CASSLIGYEQFF. CDR3 DNA: TGTGCCAGCAGCTTAATCGGCTATGAGCAGTTCTTC.

Here the CDR3 DNA reads TGTGCCTGGAGGGGGGGTCAAGAGACCCAGTACTTC. This codes for CAWRGGQETQYF. The chain has TRBV30 and TRBJ2-5, with a possible D match to TRBD2 (6 bases). The CDR3 has 12 residues. Between the trimmed V and J ends, which lost 3 bases and 2 bases, there was a span of 7 bases. Germline V CDR1 and CDR2: GTSNPN, SVGIG (reference sequence).

This clonotype was observed at least ten times. The V gene is TRBV28, the J gene TRBJ1-1, with 7 bases that match TRBD1. This CDR3 is 13 amino acids long. Trimming removed 7 bases from V and 5 bases from J; junction bases left unmatched: 7. Germline loops: CDR1 MDHEN, CDR2 SYDVKM. This chain's CDR3 is CASNTGVRTEAFF. Here the CDR3 DNA reads TGTGCCAGCAACACAGGGGTGAGGACTGAAGCTTTCTTT.

This clonotype was observed a handful of times. The V and J genes are TRBV20-1 and TRBJ2-7, with D possibly matching TRBD2 (6 bases). The germline V and J ends were trimmed by 3 bases and 7 bases, with 13 bases remaining between them. Germline CDR1 DFQATT, CDR2 SNEGSKA (reference sequence). The CDR3 consists of 12 residues. This chain's CDR3 is CSARVGRGEQYF. CDR3 DNA: TGCAGTGCTAGGGTAGGCCGGGGGGAGCAGTACTTC.